Below, 24 T cell receptor beta chains from the same sample are listed, as sequenced in a study of vaccination and CD4 T cells after COVID-19. Cultured CD4+ T-cell DNA underwent Oncomine TCR Beta short-read sequencing. MiXCR, run by TCRdb on the PCR reads, gives a single entry per CDR3 protein. The sample contains 15,000 to 20,000 distinct CDR3 sequences, approximately 57% of which appear only once. Described treatment: roughly ten-day PBMC culture with coronavirus spike peptide pools or control peptides (ViraFEST assay). The antigens for these receptors are not known. The sample consisted of CD4+ T cells from blood, cultured in vitro. The receptors shown here come from a human donor who had recovered from COVID-19.

The chain links TRBV7-2 to TRBJ1-2, with D possibly being TRBD1 (5 bases). V shed 1 base and J shed 4 bases, with 13 bases lying between them. In germline, CDR1 is SGHTA, CDR2 FQGNSA. The CDR3 is made up of 15 amino acids. Here the CDR3 DNA reads TGTGCCAGCAGCTTAGGCGTCGGGGGGGGCTATGGCTACACCTTC. Residues: CASSLGVGGGYGYTF.

The chain is built from TRBV20-1 and TRBJ2-1, with 9 bases matching TRBD2. Germline CDR1 DFQATT, CDR2 SNEGSKA (reference sequence). This CDR3 contains 14 residues. CDR3 sequence: CSILSGRLYNEQFF. The CDR3 DNA sequence: TGCAGCATACTTAGCGGGAGACTCTACAATGAGCAGTTCTTC.

This clonotype was recorded a few times. This chain connects TRBV7-3 to TRBJ2-2, with D unclear. Germline CDR1 and CDR2: SGHTA and FQGTGA. V lost 7 bases and J lost 3, with 15 bases in between. This CDR3 is built from 15 residues. The CDR3 sequence is CASILGSPHTGELFF. The CDR3 coding sequence is TGTGCCAGCATCCTGGGGTCCCCCCACACCGGGGAGCTGTTTTTT.

The chain combines TRBV6-1 with TRBJ1-4, with 8 positions matching TRBD1. The V segment lost 7 bases and the J segment 6 bases; nucleotides outside the gene matches: 7. This CDR3 is 14 amino acids long. Per the germline V gene, CDR1 is MNHNS and CDR2 is SASEGT. The DNA for the CDR3 is TGTGCCAGCACCCTGCCAGGGGGCGATGAAAAACTGTTTTTT. Its protein is CASTLPGGDEKLFF.

The chain joins TRBV6-1 to TRBJ1-2, with TRBD1 as a possible D gene (5 bases). This CDR3 region has 13 residues. V gave up 5 bases and J gave up 8 bases, with 15 bases separating them. Per the germline V gene, CDR1 is MNHNS and CDR2 is SASEGT. CDR3 loop: CASSPPARDGYTF. The CDR3 bases are TGTGCCAGCAGTCCACCCGCGAGGGACGGCTACACCTTC.

This clonotype has a handful of counts. This chain uses TRBV7-2 with TRBJ1-5, with no clear D. Trimming stripped 1 base from V and 0 bases from J, with 7 bases between. Germline CDR1 SGHTA, CDR2 FQGNSA. The CDR3 contains 15 residues. DNA of the CDR3: TGTGCCAGCAGCTTAGACGGGTATAGCAATCAGCCCCAGCATTTT. Encoded protein: CASSLDGYSNQPQHF.

J is TRBJ2-2 and V is TRBV27, with 8 bases identical to TRBD1. This CDR3 has 14 amino acids. V was pared by 8 bases and J by 7 bases, with 9 bases of the junction left unmatched. Germline loops: CDR1 MNHEY, CDR2 SMNVEV (reference sequence). As DNA, the CDR3 is TGTGCCAGCTATAGACAGGGGAGGAACGGGGAGCTGTTTTTT. Translation: CASYRQGRNGELFF.

The chain couples TRBV7-2 to TRBJ2-3; D unresolved. CDR1 is SGHTA and CDR2 is FQGNSA in the germline V gene. V was cut by 7 bases and J by 3 bases, with 5 bases left in between. The CDR3 has 11 residues. This CDR3 is CASTSTDTQYF. DNA for the CDR3: TGTGCCAGCACGAGTACAGATACGCAGTATTTT. Supplemented by reference TRBV7-2 and TRBJ2-3, the full variable domain reads GAGVSQSPSNKVTEKGKDVELRCDPISGHTALYWYRQSLGQGLEFLIYFQGNSAPDKSGLPSDRFSAERTGGSVSTLTIQRTQQEDSAVYLCASTSTDTQYFGPGTRLTVL.

The chain links TRBV6-2 or TRBV6-3 to TRBJ1-6; possible D gene TRBD1, 6 bases. CDR1 and CDR2 from the germline V gene are MNHEY and SVGEGT. The CDR3 is 13 amino acids. V was shortened by 6 bases and J by 9 bases, with 12 bases between the two germline ends. This chain's CDR3 is CASRQGMGSPLHF. DNA for the CDR3: TGTGCCAGCAGACAGGGAATGGGTTCACCCCTCCACTTT.

CDR3 in DNA: TGTGCCAGCAGTTCCAGGGGCTATAGCAATCAGCCCCAGCATTTT. As protein: CASSSRGYSNQPQHF. V and J are TRBV27 and TRBJ1-5, with D possibly TRBD1 on 6 matching bases. The V end lost 4 bases, the J end lost 0 bases, and 10 bases lay between the germline ends. Germline lookup yields CDR1 MNHEY and CDR2 SMNVEV (reference sequence). The CDR3 has 15 amino acids.

This clonotype turned up a few times. The V call is TRBV4-3, the J call TRBJ1-1; D is uncertain. The germline V gene has CDR1 LGHNA and CDR2 YSLEER. V gave up 2 bases and J gave up 0 bases, with 16 bases separating them. The CDR3 totals 17 residues. The DNA for the CDR3 is TGCGCCAGCAGCCAAATGGGCGGCGCGCTGATGAACACTGAAGCTTTCTTT. Translation: CASSQMGGALMNTEAFF.

This clonotype was detected a few times. This CDR3 is CASSRRTSVDTGELFF. The CDR3 DNA reads TGTGCCAGCAGCAGAAGGACTAGTGTGGACACCGGGGAGCTGTTTTTT. The chain has TRBV7-2 and TRBJ2-2, with 7 bases identical to TRBD2. CDR3 length: 16 residues. Germline-derived CDR1 and CDR2 are SGHTA and FQGNSA. Losses at the gene ends were 5 bases for V and 3 bases for J; bases not matched to a gene: 9.

The count of this clonotype is one. DNA for the CDR3: TGCGCCAGCAGCCAGAAAGGGGCAGGGCCGGCATATTCACCCCTCCACTTT. Protein: CASSQKGAGPAYSPLHF. The chain employs TRBV4-1 and TRBJ1-6; possible D gene TRBD1, 5 bases. This CDR3 comprises 17 residues. Germline V gene sequence: CDR1 MGHRA, CDR2 YSYEKL. Trimming left V 3 bases short and J 8 bases short, with 20 bases between.

This sequence joins TRBV20-1 and TRBJ1-5; D remains ambiguous. Trimming cost V 4 bases and J 0 bases, with 10 bases left between them. There are 14 residues in the CDR3. Per the germline V gene, CDR1 is DFQATT and CDR2 is SNEGSKA (reference sequence). The CDR3 protein is CSATRAYSNQPQHF. As DNA, the CDR3 is TGCAGTGCTACCCGGGCCTATAGCAATCAGCCCCAGCATTTT.

The rearrangement joins TRBV5-4 to TRBJ1-2; 7 nucleotides match TRBD1. Losses at the gene ends were 0 bases for V and 6 bases for J; bases not matched to a gene: 8. This CDR3 has 15 residues. Germline CDR1 SGHNT, CDR2 YYREEE (reference sequence). CDR3: CASSLDGQAQDGYTF. The CDR3, as DNA: TGTGCCAGCAGCTTGGATGGACAGGCCCAGGATGGCTACACCTTC.

The V gene is TRBV6-1, the J gene TRBJ2-3; TRBD1 matches 7 bases. This CDR3 has 16 residues. CDR1 and CDR2 (germline): MNHNS, SASEGT. V lost 6 bases, J lost 2 bases, and 11 bases stayed unmatched. CDR3 in amino acids: CASRNHGTENTDTQYF. Here the CDR3 DNA reads TGTGCCAGCAGAAACCATGGGACAGAGAACACAGATACGCAGTATTTT.

This clonotype was found once. The chain recombines TRBV5-1 with TRBJ1-2; D gene uncertain. Germline V gene data show CDR1 as SGHRS and CDR2 as YFSETQ. This CDR3 contains 12 residues. The V end was cut by 5 bases, the J end by 2 bases, with 7 bases between. The chain's CDR3 is CASRVGNYGYTF. For the CDR3, the DNA is TGCGCCAGCAGGGTGGGAAACTATGGCTACACCTTC.

This clonotype was seen only a few times. The rearrangement joins TRBV15 to TRBJ2-7, with D possibly TRBD2 on 5 matching bases. CDR1 and CDR2 from the germline V gene are LNHNV and YYDKDF (reference sequence). Trimming removed 11 bases from V and 3 bases from J, with 17 bases in between. The CDR3 extends over 13 amino acids. CDR3 protein: CASRRAGFYEQYF. The CDR3 nucleotides are TGTGCCTCCCGGCGGGCGGGTTTCTACGAGCAGTACTTC.

The rearrangement joins TRBV29-1 to TRBJ2-1; D is perhaps TRBD1 (6 bases). The germline V and J ends were trimmed by 3 bases and 6 bases, with 12 bases remaining between them. CDR3 length equals 13 residues. Germline V gives CDR1 SQVTM, CDR2 ANQGSEA. CDR3 nucleotides: TGCAGCGTTGAGAGACAGGTATCCAATGAGCAGTTCTTC. Protein sequence: CSVERQVSNEQFF.

V gene TRBV11-3 combines with J gene TRBJ2-5, with D maybe TRBD2 (6 bases). CDR1 and CDR2 from the germline V gene are SGHNT and YENEEA. CDR3 length: 13 amino acids. With 1 base removed from V and 5 bases from J, the gap between germline ends came to 8 bases. CDR3: CASSLVGGETQYF. CDR3 sequence (DNA): TGTGCCAGCAGCTTAGTTGGGGGGGAGACCCAGTACTTC.

The chain has TRBV7-6 and TRBJ2-3; D is unclear. The germline V and J ends were trimmed by 2 bases and 9 bases, with 15 bases remaining between them. This CDR3 has 14 residues. CDR1 is SGHVS and CDR2 is FNYEAQ in the germline V gene. Written as DNA, the CDR3 is TGTGCCAGCAGCTTAAACCCTAGGAGCAGCACGCAGTATTTT. As protein: CASSLNPRSSTQYF.

This clonotype occurred a few times. The chain is built from TRBV12-3 or TRBV12-4 and TRBJ1-5, with D possibly matching TRBD1 (6 bases). V was clipped by 7 bases and J by 6 bases, with 16 bases between them. The CDR3 has 14 residues. CDR3 sequence reads: CASIQTGPGQPQHF. CDR3 nucleotide sequence: TGTGCCAGCATCCAAACAGGGCCTGGTCAGCCCCAGCATTTT.

V gene TRBV18 combines with J gene TRBJ1-5; 10 nucleotides match TRBD1. After removal of 3 bases from V and 6 bases from J, the junction contained 5 bases not matched to a gene. CDR3 size: 15 residues. CDR1 and CDR2 (germline): KGHSH, LQKENI. CDR3 coding DNA: TGTGCCAGCTCACCCCCGACAGGGGGCGGTCAGCCCCAGCATTTT. Protein sequence: CASSPPTGGGQPQHF.

There are a few counts of this clonotype. In DNA, the CDR3 is TGTGCCAGCAGCCTCTCGGACATTCGGTATCAGCCCCAGCATTTT. It encodes CASSLSDIRYQPQHF. This sequence joins TRBV6-2 or TRBV6-3 and TRBJ1-5, with D maybe TRBD1 (5 bases). This CDR3 spans 15 amino acids. V lost 6 bases and J lost 5, with 17 bases in between. Germline CDR1 and CDR2: MNHEY and SVGEGT.